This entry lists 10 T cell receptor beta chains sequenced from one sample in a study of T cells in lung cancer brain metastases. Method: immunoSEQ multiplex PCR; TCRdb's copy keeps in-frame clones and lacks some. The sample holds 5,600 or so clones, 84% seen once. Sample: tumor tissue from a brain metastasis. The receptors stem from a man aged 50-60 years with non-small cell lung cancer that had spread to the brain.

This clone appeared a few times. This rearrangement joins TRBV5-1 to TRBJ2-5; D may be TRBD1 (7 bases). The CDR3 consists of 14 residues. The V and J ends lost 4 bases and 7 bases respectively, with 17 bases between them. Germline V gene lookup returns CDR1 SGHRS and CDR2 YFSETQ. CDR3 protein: CASSPHQGEVTQYF. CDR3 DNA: TGCGCCAGCAGCCCGCATCAGGGGGAGGTGACCCAGTACTTC.

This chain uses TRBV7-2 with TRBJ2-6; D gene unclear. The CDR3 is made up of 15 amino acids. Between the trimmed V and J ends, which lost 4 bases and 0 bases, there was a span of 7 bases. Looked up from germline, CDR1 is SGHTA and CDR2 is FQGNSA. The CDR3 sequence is CASSSHYSGANVLTF. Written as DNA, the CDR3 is TGTGCCAGCAGCTCTCATTACTCTGGGGCCAACGTCCTGACTTTC.

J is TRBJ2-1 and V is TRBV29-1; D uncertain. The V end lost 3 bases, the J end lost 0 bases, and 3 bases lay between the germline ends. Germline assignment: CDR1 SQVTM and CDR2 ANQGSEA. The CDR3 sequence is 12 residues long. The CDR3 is CSVEGSYNEQFF. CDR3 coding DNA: TGCAGCGTTGAGGGCTCCTACAATGAGCAGTTCTTC.

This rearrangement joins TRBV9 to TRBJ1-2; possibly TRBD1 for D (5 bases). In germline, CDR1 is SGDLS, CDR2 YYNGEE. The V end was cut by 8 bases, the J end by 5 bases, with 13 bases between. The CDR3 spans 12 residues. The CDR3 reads CASQGPLYGYTF. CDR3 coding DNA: TGTGCCAGTCAGGGACCCCTATATGGCTACACCTTC.

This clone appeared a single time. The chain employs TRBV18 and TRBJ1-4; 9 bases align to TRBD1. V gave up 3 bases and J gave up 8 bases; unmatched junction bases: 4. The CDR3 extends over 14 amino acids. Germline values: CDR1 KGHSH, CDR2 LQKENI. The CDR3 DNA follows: TGTGCCAGCTCACCGGGACAGGGACAGGAAAAACTGTTTTTT. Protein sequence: CASSPGQGQEKLFF.

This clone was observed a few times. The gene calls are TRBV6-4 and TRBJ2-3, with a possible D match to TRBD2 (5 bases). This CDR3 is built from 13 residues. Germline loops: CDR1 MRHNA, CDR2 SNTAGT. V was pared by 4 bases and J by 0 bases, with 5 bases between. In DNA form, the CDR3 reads TGTGCCAGCAGTGCGGGGAGCACAGATACGCAGTATTTT. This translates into CASSAGSTDTQYF.

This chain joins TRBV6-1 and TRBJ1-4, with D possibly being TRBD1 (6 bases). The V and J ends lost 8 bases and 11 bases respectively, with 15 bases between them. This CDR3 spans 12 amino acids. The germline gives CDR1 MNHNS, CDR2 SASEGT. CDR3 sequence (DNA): TGTGCCAGCCGGCTTTTGGGGGCCAAACTGTTTTTT. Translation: CASRLLGAKLFF.

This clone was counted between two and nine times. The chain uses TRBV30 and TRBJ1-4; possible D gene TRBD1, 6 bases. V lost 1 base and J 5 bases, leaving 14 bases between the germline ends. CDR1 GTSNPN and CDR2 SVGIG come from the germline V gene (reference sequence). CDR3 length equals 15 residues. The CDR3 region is CAWSAGHRVNEKLFF. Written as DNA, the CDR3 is TGTGCCTGGAGTGCGGGACACCGGGTAAATGAAAAACTGTTTTTT. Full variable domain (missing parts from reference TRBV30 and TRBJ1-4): SQTIHQWPATLVQPVGSPLSLECTVEGTSNPNLYWYRQAAGRGLQLLFYSVGIGQISSEVPQNLSASRPQDRQFILSSKKLLLSDSGFYLCAWSAGHRVNEKLFFGSGTQLSVL.

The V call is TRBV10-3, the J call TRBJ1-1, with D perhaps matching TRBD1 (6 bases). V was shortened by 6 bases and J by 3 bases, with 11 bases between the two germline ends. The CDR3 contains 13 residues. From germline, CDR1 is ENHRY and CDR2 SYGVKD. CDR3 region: CAIRRQDDTEAFF. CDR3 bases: TGTGCCATCAGGCGACAGGACGACACTGAAGCTTTCTTT.

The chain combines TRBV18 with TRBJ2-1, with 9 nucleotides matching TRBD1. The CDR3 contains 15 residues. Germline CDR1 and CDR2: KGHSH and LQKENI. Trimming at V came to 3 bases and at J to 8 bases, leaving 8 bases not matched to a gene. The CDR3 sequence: CASSPFRDRDHEQFF. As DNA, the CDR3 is TGTGCCAGCTCACCTTTCCGGGACAGGGACCATGAGCAGTTCTTC. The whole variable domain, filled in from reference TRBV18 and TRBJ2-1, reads NAGVMQNPRHLVRRRGQEARLRCSPMKGHSHVYWYRQLPEEGLKFMVYLQKENIIDESGMPKERFSAEFPKEGPSILRIQQVVRGDSAAYFCASSPFRDRDHEQFFGPGTRLTVL.